The present T cell receptor beta chain was sequenced within a study of blood T cell repertoires in COVID-19. Study background: COVID-19 samples from acute and convalescent phases originated in the United States, Italy and Spain.

Grouping used clinical history reported by participants in a survey and questionnaire. Clones were read by immunoSEQ multiplex PCR, and TCRdb kept only the in-frame ones, dropping some. The sample has around 450,000 clones, about 92% seen once. The sequence came from a man aged 18 to 30 who had recovered from COVID-19. Source material: PBMCs or T cells enriched from blood (not recorded which).

The CDR3 nucleotides read TGTGCCAGCAGTCCAAAAGGGGAAGGGTCTGATGAGCAGTTCTTC. Translating gives CASSPKGEGSDEQFF. The V and J genes are TRBV6-4 and TRBJ2-1; D may be TRBD1 (5 bases). V was pared by 5 bases and J by 8 bases, with 19 bases between. Germline assignment: CDR1 MRHNA and CDR2 SNTAGT. This CDR3 is built from 15 residues.